Listed below are T cell receptor beta chains from one sample, sequenced in a study of blood T cell repertoires in COVID-19. Libraries were prepared by immunoSEQ multiplex PCR; TCRdb keeps only in-frame clonotypes and omits some of them. Of 230,000 or so clones detected, more than 70% appear once; the ten largest clones hold more than 6.5%. The sample consisted of peripheral blood. The source is a middle-aged man with active or convalescent COVID-19. Both conserved end residues are part of each CDR3. The D gene is left open where the match is weak. Clone size is given for some rows only: seen once, a few or many times, or a class if the clone is expanded.

clone_size j_call d_call cdr3_length v_call cdr3_nt cdr3_aa
- TRBJ1-1 - 13 TRBV7-7 TGTGCTAGCAGCTTAGCCTTGAACACTGAAGCTTTCTTT CASSLALNTEAFF
- TRBJ1-4 TRBD1 15 TRBV30 TGTGCCTGGGAAACAGGGGCAGGGGCAGGTGAAAAACTGTTTTTT CAWETGAGAGEKLFF
- TRBJ1-1 TRBD1 15 TRBV4-3 TGCGCCAGCAGCCCGCAACTACAGGGGAGTACTGAAGCTTTCTTT CASSPQLQGSTEAFF
- TRBJ1-4 TRBD1 15 TRBV7-6 TGTGCCAGCAGCGGAGGGACAGGGGGGAATGAAAAACTGTTTTTT CASSGGTGGNEKLFF
- TRBJ1-5 TRBD1 14 TRBV2 TGTGCCAGCTCAGGGGGCAGGACCAATCAGCCCCAGCATTTT CASSGGRTNQPQHF
- TRBJ2-7 TRBD2 15 TRBV9 TGTGCCAGCAGCGTAGATGGTCTAGCGGGAGTCGAGCAGTACTTC CASSVDGLAGVEQYF
few TRBJ1-1 - 15 TRBV19 TGTGCCAGTAGTATAGATTCAGGGTCGAGGACTGAAGCTTTCTTT CASSIDSGSRTEAFF
once TRBJ1-1 - 14 TRBV11-1 TGTGCCAGCAGCTTAGAGACGGGGGGCACTGAAGCTTTCTTT CASSLETGGTEAFF
- TRBJ2-7 TRBD2 15 TRBV5-4 TGTGCCAGCAGCTTGCCGGATAGCGGGAGGTACGAGCAGTACTTC CASSLPDSGRYEQYF
- TRBJ2-2 TRBD2 15 TRBV29-1 TGCAGCGTCGCCGGACTAGCGGGAGGTTTCGGGGAGCTGTTTTTT CSVAGLAGGFGELFF
- TRBJ1-4 TRBD1 16 TRBV15 TGTGCCACCAGCACCCCCAGGCCAGGGGGCGTTGAAAAACTGTTTTTT CATSTPRPGGVEKLFF
- TRBJ2-7 TRBD2 13 TRBV7-2 TGTGCCAGCAGCTTAGGGGACTACTACGAGCAGTACTTC CASSLGDYYEQYF
- TRBJ2-6 TRBD1 18 TRBV5-4 TGTGCCAGCAGCTTGATAGGACAGGGCCCTCCTGGGGCCAACGTCCTGACTTTC CASSLIGQGPPGANVLTF
- TRBJ1-1 - 14 TRBV6-5 TGTGCCAGCAGTTACTCTGCGGTGAACACTGAAGCTTTCTTT CASSYSAVNTEAFF
- TRBJ1-4 - 14 TRBV5-1 TGCGCCAGCAGCTTGGGTCGGACTAATGAAAAACTGTTTTTT CASSLGRTNEKLFF
- TRBJ2-3 TRBD2 14 TRBV11-3 TGTGCCAGCGCGACTAGCGGAAGCACAGATACGCAGTATTTT CASATSGSTDTQYF
- TRBJ2-7 - 12 TRBV7-9 TGTGCCAGCAGCTTAGATGACAGGCCCCAGTACTTC CASSLDDRPQYF
few TRBJ2-3 TRBD1 17 TRBV7-2 TGTGCCAGCAGCCAACGTCCCCGGGTGACAGGGGGCGATACGCAGTATTTT CASSQRPRVTGGDTQYF
- TRBJ1-4 TRBD1 14 TRBV3-1/TRBV3-2 TGTGCCAGCAGCCAATCAGGGGGCGTTGAAAAACTGTTTTTT CASSQSGGVEKLFF
- TRBJ2-7 TRBD2 14 TRBV10-3 TGTGCCATCAGTCGGACTAGCGGGGGCTACGAGCAGTACTTC CAISRTSGGYEQYF
- TRBJ1-2 - 13 TRBV7-9 TGTGCCAGCAGCTTGGAGTCTTCTTGGGGCTACACCTTC CASSLESSWGYTF
- TRBJ1-6 TRBD1 17 TRBV19 TGTGCCAGTAGTTCTACGGGACAGAGCTCCTATAATTCACCCCTCCACTTT CASSSTGQSSYNSPLHF
- TRBJ1-1 TRBD1 14 TRBV5-1 TGCGCCAGCAGCTTTACAGGGGGATACGCGGAAGCTTTCTTT CASSFTGGYAEAFF
- TRBJ1-2 TRBD1 14 TRBV27 TGTGCCAGCAAACCGGGACAGCCTGTTGGTGGCTACACCTTC CASKPGQPVGGYTF
- TRBJ2-4 - 15 TRBV4-2 TGTGCCAGCAGCCAAGTTACGGGGGACAAAAACATTCAGTACTTC CASSQVTGDKNIQYF
- TRBJ1-3 - 13 TRBV9 TGTGCCAGCAGCGAGGGAGTCGGAAACACCATATATTTT CASSEGVGNTIYF
- TRBJ1-1 TRBD1 16 TRBV10-3 TGTGCCATCAGCACAACAGGGACAGGGAAGGCCACTGAAGCTTTCTTT CAISTTGTGKATEAFF
- TRBJ1-3 TRBD1 15 TRBV7-3 TGTGCCAGCAGCTCGACAGGGGAATCGGGAAACACCATATATTTT CASSSTGESGNTIYF
- TRBJ1-1 TRBD1 15 TRBV5-1 TGCGCCAGCAGCTTGGGTGGACAGGGGAACACTGAAGCTTTCTTT CASSLGGQGNTEAFF
- TRBJ1-2 TRBD1 15 TRBV5-1 TGCGCCAGCAGCTATACAGGGGGTCGGGACTATGGCTACACCTTC CASSYTGGRDYGYTF
- TRBJ2-2 - 15 TRBV24-1 TGTGCCACCCTACCCGGACAGATAAACACCGGGGAGCTGTTTTTT CATLPGQINTGELFF
- TRBJ2-3 TRBD2 16 TRBV7-3 TGTGCCAGCAGCCCAGGACTAGCGGGGATCACAGATACGCAGTATTTT CASSPGLAGITDTQYF
- TRBJ1-1 TRBD1 16 TRBV6-6 TGTGCCAGCAGTTCACCCCGACAGGGTGGGAGCACTGAAGCTTTCTTT CASSSPRQGGSTEAFF
- TRBJ1-6 - 14 TRBV5-6 TGTGCCAGCAGCTTCAGGGGTTTGGATTCACCCCTCCACTTT CASSFRGLDSPLHF
- TRBJ2-3 - 15 TRBV13 TGTGCCAGCAGCAAGGAGGAGTCTAGCACAGATACGCAGTATTTT CASSKEESSTDTQYF
- TRBJ2-1 TRBD2 12 TRBV30 TGTGCCGGGGAGCGGGGAGTGAATGAGCAGTTCTTC CAGERGVNEQFF
- TRBJ1-2 TRBD1 13 TRBV2 TGTGCCAGCAGCTATGGACAGGGATATGGCTACACCTTC CASSYGQGYGYTF
- TRBJ2-5 - 14 TRBV5-1 TGCGCCAGCAGCTGGTTCGGGGTGACGGAGACCCAGTACTTC CASSWFGVTETQYF
- TRBJ1-2 - 15 TRBV6-5 TGTGCCAGCAGTTCCCCCGGGACTATGAACTATGGCTACACCTTC CASSSPGTMNYGYTF
- TRBJ1-4 TRBD1 16 TRBV3-1/TRBV3-2 TGTGCCAGCAGCCAACTTACAGGGGGATTAAATGAAAAACTGTTTTTT CASSQLTGGLNEKLFF
- TRBJ1-5 - 15 TRBV10-3 TGTGCCATCAGTGAGGGCGAGGGAGCCCTTCAGCCCCAGCATTTT CAISEGEGALQPQHF
once TRBJ2-3 - 12 TRBV30 TGTGCCTGGGGCCTCGGGGGAGATACGCAGTATTTT CAWGLGGDTQYF
- TRBJ1-2 - 16 TRBV7-2 TGTGCCAGCAGCTCCCGCGCGGCAGCCACTAACTATGGCTACACCTTC CASSSRAAATNYGYTF
- TRBJ2-7 - 15 TRBV7-2 TGTGCCAGCAGCTTAGTGGGGCAGGGATCGAGTGAGCAGTACTTC CASSLVGQGSSEQYF
- TRBJ2-1 - 15 TRBV7-2 TGTGCCAGCAGCTTACTAGCGAACATACCACCCCGGCAGTTCTTC CASSLLANIPPRQFF
few TRBJ1-3 - 19 TRBV18 TGTGCCAGCTCACCAAGTAATCATGGGGGCCTTTGGTCTGGAAACACCATATATTTT CASSPSNHGGLWSGNTIYF
once TRBJ1-5 - 14 TRBV4-2 TGTGCCAGCAGCGAAGGACAGCCTGAGGACCCCCAGCATTTT CASSEGQPEDPQHF
- TRBJ1-1 - 17 TRBV4-1 TGCGCCAGCAGCCCCACCAGGGTCGGTAGGGAGAACACTGAAGCTTTCTTT CASSPTRVGRENTEAFF
- TRBJ1-1 - 13 TRBV4-1 TGCGCCAGCAGCCGCGGACTTGGGACTGAAGCTTTCTTT CASSRGLGTEAFF
- TRBJ2-1 TRBD2 15 TRBV19 TGTGCCAGTAGTACTAGCGGGAGCTCCTACAATGAGCAGTTCTTC CASSTSGSSYNEQFF
medium-sized TRBJ2-1 TRBD2 16 TRBV9 TGTGCCAGCAGCGTAGAGGGCGGGAGGATAGGAAATGAGCAGTTCTTC CASSVEGGRIGNEQFF